The rows below give T cell receptor beta chains drawn from one sample of a study of OX40 agonist ivuxolimab in advanced cancers. The protocol was immunoSEQ multiplex PCR, while the TCRdb copy is restricted to in-frame clones and leaves out a portion. The table lists some 82,000 clones, approximately 95% of them singletons. The sample consisted of CD4+ or CD8+ T cells sorted from blood, taken in a trial of the OX40 agonist ivuxolimab. These receptors were taken from an adult with an advanced solid tumor such as melanoma, head and neck, liver or kidney cancer. The CDR3 runs from the conserved cysteine through the conserved F or W. D genes are given only for firm matches. Only part of the rows carry a size: once, few, many, or a class if the clone is expanded.

v_call: TRBV7-9; j_call: TRBJ2-7; clone_size: .; d_call: TRBD2; cdr3_aa: CASSPLELAVSTYEQYF; cdr3_nt: TGTGCCAGCAGCCCACTTGAACTAGCGGTCTCAACCTACGAGCAGTACTTC
v_call: TRBV27; j_call: TRBJ2-6; clone_size: .; d_call: TRBD1; cdr3_aa: CASSTPGQGISGANVLTF; cdr3_nt: TGTGCCAGCAGTACACCGGGACAGGGAATTTCTGGGGCCAACGTCCTGACTTTC
v_call: TRBV7-8; j_call: TRBJ2-7; clone_size: .; d_call: TRBD2; cdr3_aa: CASSLALGLADSPYEQYF; cdr3_nt: TGTGCCAGCAGCTTAGCGCTGGGACTAGCGGATTCTCCCTACGAGCAGTACTTC
v_call: TRBV7-3; j_call: TRBJ2-1; clone_size: .; d_call: .; cdr3_aa: CASSLRSTGIVGNNEQFF; cdr3_nt: TGTGCCAGCAGCTTAAGGTCAACGGGGATCGTGGGGAACAATGAGCAGTTCTTC
v_call: TRBV11-1; j_call: TRBJ1-5; clone_size: .; d_call: .; cdr3_aa: CASSLRENQPQHF; cdr3_nt: TGTGCCAGCAGCTTAAGAGAGAATCAGCCCCAGCATTTT
v_call: TRBV2; j_call: TRBJ1-4; clone_size: .; d_call: .; cdr3_aa: CASSSPRVLANEKLFF; cdr3_nt: TGTGCCAGCAGTTCCCCCAGGGTCCTGGCTAATGAAAAACTGTTTTTT
v_call: TRBV30; j_call: TRBJ2-7; clone_size: .; d_call: .; cdr3_aa: CAFLRGRDHEQYF; cdr3_nt: TGTGCCTTTCTCAGGGGCAGGGACCACGAGCAGTACTTC
v_call: TRBV5-3; j_call: TRBJ2-7; clone_size: .; d_call: .; cdr3_aa: CARSALRGLRTVGFYEQYF; cdr3_nt: TGTGCCAGAAGCGCGCTTAGGGGACTTCGGACAGTAGGATTCTACGAGCAGTACTTC
v_call: TRBV19; j_call: TRBJ2-7; clone_size: .; d_call: .; cdr3_aa: CATSSAAFSYEQYF; cdr3_nt: TGTGCCACCAGTAGCGCAGCGTTCTCCTACGAGCAGTACTTC
v_call: TRBV9; j_call: TRBJ2-3; clone_size: .; d_call: .; cdr3_aa: CASRPGLGQTFTDTQYF; cdr3_nt: TGTGCCAGCAGACCGGGACTGGGACAAACCTTCACAGATACGCAGTATTTT
v_call: TRBV11-2; j_call: TRBJ2-7; clone_size: .; d_call: .; cdr3_aa: CASRGSGTAGYEQYF; cdr3_nt: TGTGCCAGCAGAGGTTCCGGGACGGCGGGATACGAGCAGTACTTC
v_call: TRBV7-2; j_call: TRBJ2-7; clone_size: .; d_call: .; cdr3_aa: CASSPNRFRHYEQYF; cdr3_nt: TGTGCCAGCAGCCCCAACAGATTCCGCCACTACGAGCAGTACTTC
v_call: TRBV29-1; j_call: TRBJ1-5; clone_size: .; d_call: .; cdr3_aa: CSVVVQGNQPQHF; cdr3_nt: TGCAGCGTTGTGGTACAGGGCAATCAGCCCCAGCATTTT
v_call: TRBV4-2; j_call: TRBJ1-5; clone_size: .; d_call: TRBD1; cdr3_aa: CASSALTGEGNQPQHF; cdr3_nt: TGTGCCAGCAGCGCATTGACAGGGGAGGGGAATCAGCCCCAGCATTTT
v_call: TRBV9; j_call: TRBJ1-1; clone_size: few; d_call: TRBD1; cdr3_aa: CASGTANTEAFF; cdr3_nt: TGTGCCAGTGGGACAGCGAACACTGAAGCTTTCTTT
v_call: TRBV2; j_call: TRBJ2-1; clone_size: .; d_call: .; cdr3_aa: CASSEAGVGNEQFF; cdr3_nt: TGTGCCAGCAGTGAAGCGGGAGTGGGTAATGAGCAGTTCTTC
v_call: TRBV5-4; j_call: TRBJ2-1; clone_size: .; d_call: .; cdr3_aa: CASSTVGGSVTIYNEQFF; cdr3_nt: TGTGCCAGCAGCACCGTGGGGGGTAGTGTGACAATATACAATGAGCAGTTCTTC
v_call: TRBV4-1; j_call: TRBJ2-1; clone_size: few; d_call: .; cdr3_aa: CASSQQIGLGPLLEQFF; cdr3_nt: TGCGCCAGCAGCCAGCAGATCGGTCTAGGACCCCTTCTTGAGCAGTTCTTC
v_call: TRBV9; j_call: TRBJ2-7; clone_size: .; d_call: .; cdr3_aa: CASSNTRANTSYEQYF; cdr3_nt: TGTGCCAGCAGCAATACTCGGGCCAATACCTCCTACGAGCAGTACTTC
v_call: TRBV9; j_call: TRBJ1-1; clone_size: .; d_call: .; cdr3_aa: CASSAGQNTEAFF; cdr3_nt: TGTGCCAGCAGCGCGGGACAGAACACTGAAGCTTTCTTT
v_call: TRBV4-1; j_call: TRBJ2-7; clone_size: .; d_call: TRBD1; cdr3_aa: CASSINEGQFYEQYF; cdr3_nt: TGCGCCAGCAGCATCAACGAGGGACAGTTCTACGAGCAGTACTTC
v_call: TRBV27; j_call: TRBJ1-1; clone_size: .; d_call: .; cdr3_aa: CASRGQGNTEAFF; cdr3_nt: TGTGCCAGCAGGGGCCAGGGGAACACTGAAGCTTTCTTT
v_call: TRBV4-3; j_call: TRBJ2-7; clone_size: once; d_call: TRBD1; cdr3_aa: CASSQEGTGTYEQYF; cdr3_nt: TGCGCCAGCAGCCAAGAGGGGACAGGCACCTACGAGCAGTACTTC
v_call: TRBV18; j_call: TRBJ1-2; clone_size: .; d_call: TRBD1; cdr3_aa: CASSPRDRGLGPNSNYGYTF; cdr3_nt: TGTGCCAGCTCACCCAGAGACAGGGGTCTGGGACCGAATTCTAACTATGGCTACACCTTC
v_call: TRBV6-6; j_call: TRBJ1-1; clone_size: .; d_call: .; cdr3_aa: CASSVEFTEAFF; cdr3_nt: TGTGCCAGCAGCGTAGAATTCACTGAAGCTTTCTTT
v_call: TRBV7-9; j_call: TRBJ2-7; clone_size: .; d_call: TRBD2; cdr3_aa: CASSQDTSLAATYEQYF; cdr3_nt: TGTGCCAGCAGCCAAGATACATCGCTAGCGGCAACCTACGAGCAGTACTTC
v_call: TRBV7-6; j_call: TRBJ2-7; clone_size: .; d_call: .; cdr3_aa: CASSLLGGSGTEYEQYF; cdr3_nt: TGTGCCAGCAGCTTATTGGGGGGCTCGGGGACAGAATACGAGCAGTACTTC
v_call: TRBV6-1; j_call: TRBJ1-1; clone_size: .; d_call: TRBD1; cdr3_aa: CASSDGTGEFSTEAFF; cdr3_nt: TGTGCCAGCAGTGACGGTACAGGGGAGTTTAGTACTGAAGCTTTCTTT
v_call: TRBV7-9; j_call: TRBJ1-1; clone_size: .; d_call: .; cdr3_aa: CASSLADGQFSNTEAFF; cdr3_nt: TGTGCCAGCAGCTTAGCCGATGGGCAGTTTTCGAACACTGAAGCTTTCTTT
v_call: TRBV11-2; j_call: TRBJ2-6; clone_size: .; d_call: .; cdr3_aa: CASSPNYSGANVLTF; cdr3_nt: TGTGCCAGCAGCCCTAATTACTCTGGGGCCAACGTCCTGACTTTC
v_call: TRBV6-1; j_call: TRBJ2-7; clone_size: .; d_call: .; cdr3_aa: CASSDRPGASYEQYF; cdr3_nt: TGTGCCAGCAGTGATCGCCCCGGGGCCTCCTACGAGCAGTACTTC
v_call: TRBV6-5; j_call: TRBJ2-2; clone_size: .; d_call: .; cdr3_aa: CASSYGVLGGELFF; cdr3_nt: TGTGCCAGCAGTTACGGTGTCTTGGGCGGGGAGCTGTTTTTT
v_call: TRBV29-1; j_call: TRBJ2-3; clone_size: .; d_call: .; cdr3_aa: CSVVVQGTDTQYF; cdr3_nt: TGCAGCGTTGTGGTGCAGGGGACAGATACGCAGTATTTT
v_call: TRBV30; j_call: TRBJ1-1; clone_size: once; d_call: .; cdr3_aa: CAWTRVTEAFF; cdr3_nt: TGTGCCTGGACCCGGGTAACTGAAGCTTTCTTT
v_call: TRBV7-2; j_call: TRBJ1-1; clone_size: .; d_call: TRBD1; cdr3_aa: CASSLAAGGTEAFF; cdr3_nt: TGTGCCAGCAGCTTAGCGGCAGGGGGGACTGAAGCTTTCTTT
v_call: TRBV7-9; j_call: TRBJ2-6; clone_size: .; d_call: TRBD1; cdr3_aa: CASSLGRRSGGYVLTF; cdr3_nt: TGTGCCAGCAGCTTAGGAAGGAGGTCAGGGGGCTACGTCCTGACTTTC
v_call: TRBV7-3; j_call: TRBJ2-1; clone_size: .; d_call: TRBD1; cdr3_aa: CASSVGTGGYEQFF; cdr3_nt: TGTGCCAGCAGCGTTGGGACAGGGGGCTATGAGCAGTTCTTC
v_call: TRBV10-3; j_call: TRBJ2-7; clone_size: once; d_call: TRBD1; cdr3_aa: CAVRDRGFIYEQYF; cdr3_nt: TGTGCCGTCCGGGACAGGGGTTTCATCTACGAGCAGTACTTC
v_call: TRBV7-6; j_call: TRBJ2-7; clone_size: .; d_call: .; cdr3_aa: CASSFGQGGSDEQYF; cdr3_nt: TGTGCCAGCAGCTTCGGACAGGGCGGGAGTGACGAGCAGTACTTC
v_call: TRBV2; j_call: TRBJ2-1; clone_size: .; d_call: .; cdr3_aa: CASSASGTAYNEQFF; cdr3_nt: TGTGCCAGCAGTGCGTCCGGGACCGCTTACAATGAGCAGTTCTTC
v_call: TRBV11-2; j_call: TRBJ2-5; clone_size: .; d_call: TRBD1; cdr3_aa: CASSHWTGGSEQETQYF; cdr3_nt: TGTGCCAGCAGCCACTGGACAGGTGGAAGCGAGCAAGAGACCCAGTACTTC
v_call: TRBV25-1; j_call: TRBJ2-7; clone_size: once; d_call: TRBD2; cdr3_aa: CASSKIRTSSPYEQYF; cdr3_nt: TGTGCCAGCAGTAAAATCAGGACTAGCAGCCCCTACGAGCAGTACTTC
v_call: TRBV20-1; j_call: TRBJ2-5; clone_size: .; d_call: .; cdr3_aa: CSATSGETQYF; cdr3_nt: TGCAGTGCTACCTCCGGGGAGACCCAGTACTTC
v_call: TRBV10-3; j_call: TRBJ2-3; clone_size: once; d_call: .; cdr3_aa: CAISESQPGRVTDTQYF; cdr3_nt: TGTGCCATCAGTGAGTCGCAACCGGGACGGGTCACAGATACGCAGTATTTT
v_call: TRBV11-2; j_call: TRBJ2-7; clone_size: .; d_call: .; cdr3_aa: CASSTRDEAVSSVHEQYF; cdr3_nt: TGTGCCAGCAGCACCCGGGACGAGGCAGTATCGTCTGTCCACGAGCAGTACTTC
v_call: TRBV4-3; j_call: TRBJ2-3; clone_size: .; d_call: .; cdr3_aa: CASSRGTGTDTQYF; cdr3_nt: TGCGCCAGCAGCCGAGGAACCGGCACAGATACGCAGTATTTT
v_call: TRBV6-5; j_call: TRBJ2-7; clone_size: .; d_call: .; cdr3_aa: CASSIDYEQYF; cdr3_nt: TGTGCCAGCAGTATCGACTACGAGCAGTACTTC
v_call: TRBV4-2; j_call: TRBJ2-7; clone_size: .; d_call: .; cdr3_aa: CASSQEPGLDEQYF; cdr3_nt: TGTGCCAGCAGCCAAGAGCCCGGATTGGACGAGCAGTACTTC
v_call: TRBV7-9; j_call: TRBJ2-7; clone_size: .; d_call: .; cdr3_aa: CASSLAGGSAYEQYF; cdr3_nt: TGTGCCAGCAGCTTAGCGGGGGGAAGTGCTTACGAGCAGTACTTC
v_call: TRBV11-3; j_call: TRBJ2-6; clone_size: .; d_call: .; cdr3_aa: CASSPRTGANVLTF; cdr3_nt: TGTGCCAGCAGCCCCCGGACCGGGGCCAACGTCCTGACTTTC
v_call: TRBV7-9; j_call: TRBJ2-3; clone_size: .; d_call: .; cdr3_aa: CASSFVSRLGRADTQYF; cdr3_nt: TGTGCCAGCAGCTTTGTGTCGCGGCTCGGGAGAGCAGATACGCAGTATTTT
v_call: TRBV19; j_call: TRBJ1-5; clone_size: .; d_call: .; cdr3_aa: CASSFGEGWQPQHF; cdr3_nt: TGTGCCAGTAGTTTCGGGGAGGGGTGGCAGCCCCAGCATTTT
v_call: TRBV6-5; j_call: TRBJ2-7; clone_size: .; d_call: .; cdr3_aa: CASSLSPYEQYF; cdr3_nt: TGTGCCAGCAGTCTATCCCCCTACGAGCAGTACTTC
v_call: TRBV27; j_call: TRBJ2-5; clone_size: few; d_call: .; cdr3_aa: CASSFWGQWETQYF; cdr3_nt: TGTGCCAGCAGTTTTTGGGGACAATGGGAGACCCAGTACTTC
v_call: TRBV11-3; j_call: TRBJ1-1; clone_size: .; d_call: TRBD1; cdr3_aa: CASSLDMSGGLGTEAFF; cdr3_nt: TGTGCCAGCAGCTTAGATATGTCAGGGGGATTGGGCACTGAAGCTTTCTTT